A single sample gave rise to the 11 T cell receptor beta chains below, sequenced in a study of Graves' ophthalmopathy and Graves' hyperthyroidism. Investigators amplified TCR beta CDR3 regions from RNA transcripts. The library came from an HTBI-primed first-round RT-PCR and a second-round multiplex PCR. TCRdb reprocessed the multiplex PCR reads via MiXCR and lists one record per CDR3 protein. The sample consists of 200,000 to 250,000 distinct CDR3 sequences, around 45% of them appearing once. The specimen was peripheral blood. The receptor set was obtained from an adult man with Graves' ophthalmopathy.

This chain joins TRBV7-3 and TRBJ2-7; 7 nucleotides line up with TRBD1. Trimming took 2 bases from V and 2 from J; bases not matched to a gene: 6. From germline, CDR1 is SGHTA and CDR2 FQGTGA. There are 15 residues in the CDR3. The CDR3 DNA sequence: TGTGCCAGCAGCTTATTGGGACAGAGTACCTACGAGCAGTACTTC. Its translation is CASSLLGQSTYEQYF.

This clonotype was observed a handful of times. The rearrangement links TRBV7-8 to TRBJ2-5; 9 bases are shared with TRBD1. Germline V gene sequence: CDR1 SGHVS, CDR2 FQNEAQ. The trim removed 5 bases at V and 2 bases at J, leaving 6 bases unmatched. The CDR3 is 15 amino acids. The CDR3 bases are TGTGCCAGCAGCAAACTAGACAGGGGGCAAGAGACCCAGTACTTC. The encoded protein is CASSKLDRGQETQYF.

With respect to this clonotype: A read error may produce the germline difference seen at one junction end. V and J are TRBV7-6 and TRBJ1-4; D gene ambiguous. In germline, CDR1 is SGHVS, CDR2 FNYEAQ. The CDR3 covers 14 residues. The CDR3 sequence: CASSSAATNEKLFF. In nucleotides, the CDR3 is TGTGCCAGCAGCTCGGCCGCAACTAATGAAAAGCTGTTTTTT.

The rearrangement uses TRBV7-9 and TRBJ2-7, with D possibly matching TRBD1 (6 bases). With 1 base removed from V and 1 base from J, the gap between germline ends came to 11 bases. CDR3 length: 15 residues. CDR1 and CDR2 (germline): SEHNR, FQNEAQ (reference sequence). CDR3 amino acids: CASSLGTGKSYEQYF. In DNA form, the CDR3 reads TGTGCCAGCAGCTTAGGTACAGGGAAATCCTACGAGCAGTACTTC.

This sequence joins TRBV7-8 and TRBJ2-7; 7 bases agree with TRBD2. J was trimmed by 0 bases and V by 2 bases; bases with no gene match: 4. This CDR3 region has 15 residues. Germline values: CDR1 SGHVS, CDR2 FQNEAQ. CDR3 sequence reads: CASSLQAGSSYEQYF. CDR3 DNA: TGTGCCAGCAGCTTACAAGCGGGAAGCTCCTACGAGCAGTACTTC.

The V gene is TRBV5-8, the J gene TRBJ2-7; D uncertain. Trimming stripped 1 base from V and 6 bases from J, with 8 bases between. CDR1 and CDR2 (germline): SGHTS, YDEGEE. This CDR3 is 12 amino acids long. The CDR3 here is CASSLTRSEQYF. CDR3 nucleotide sequence: TGTGCCAGCAGCTTGACAAGGTCCGAGCAGTACTTC.

This chain links TRBV12-3 or TRBV12-4 with TRBJ1-2, with a tentative D call TRBD1 (6 bases). This CDR3 contains 13 residues. The V end lost 3 bases, the J end lost 6 bases, and 11 bases lay between the germline ends. CDR3 nucleotide sequence: TGTGCCAGCAGTTTGGGGGGGCGTGATGGCTACACCTTC. Its translation is CASSLGGRDGYTF.

This chain connects TRBV28 to TRBJ1-6; the D is unclear. This CDR3 region has 11 residues. The ends were cut back, 3 bases at V and 14 bases at J, with 8 bases in the middle. CDR1 and CDR2 (germline): MDHEN, SYDVKM. The CDR3 loop reads CASSFEGTLHF. CDR3 coding DNA: TGTGCCAGCAGTTTCGAAGGCACCCTCCACTTT.

The chain uses TRBV2 and TRBJ1-1; TRBD1 matches at 9 bases. Germline CDR1 and CDR2: SNHLY and FYNNEI. The CDR3 is 14 amino acids. Germline trimming cut 6 bases from V and 6 bases from J; bases unmatched to any gene: 8. Written as DNA, the CDR3 is TGTGCCAGCAGCATACAGGGGGACAGGGCTGAAGCTTTCTTT. This codes for CASSIQGDRAEAFF.

This chain joins TRBV9 and TRBJ2-5; 9 nucleotides align to TRBD1. Germline CDR1 reads SGDLS; CDR2 reads YYNGEE. V trimming: 7 bases; J trimming: 3 bases; junction bases outside the gene matches: 7. CDR3 length: 14 residues. The CDR3 region has the DNA TGTGCCAGCGCGACCGGGACAGGGAAAGAGACCCAGTACTTC. It codes for CASATGTGKETQYF. Supplemented by reference TRBV9 and TRBJ2-5, the full variable domain reads DSGVTQTPKHLITATGQRVTLRCSPRSGDLSVYWYQQSLDQGLQFLIQYYNGEERAKGNILERFSAQQFPDLHSELNLSSLELGDSALYFCASATGTGKETQYFGPGTRLLVL.

This clonotype turned up a few times. This chain uses TRBV20-1 with TRBJ1-2; D is ambiguous. Germline assignment: CDR1 DFQATT and CDR2 SNEGSKA (reference sequence). The CDR3 runs 11 residues. V was pared by 7 bases and J by 4 bases, with 10 bases between. CDR3 sequence reads: CSVQWSYGYTF. The CDR3 DNA reads as TGCAGTGTTCAGTGGTCCTATGGCTACACCTTC.